The 24 T cell receptor beta chains listed next were all sequenced from one sample in a study of shared clonotypes between healthy human individuals. CD45RO-negative, CCR7-positively selected cells formed the naive CD8 fraction, excluding terminally differentiated effector memory CD45RA+ cells. The method was immunoSEQ multiplex PCR; TCRdb's version includes in-frame clones alone and lacks a portion of them. Of about 590,000 clones listed, around 95% were seen once; the top ten hold 0.11%. The sequencing input was naive CD8+ T cells sorted from blood. These receptors were taken from a woman aged 25 to 45 in good health.

This rearrangement joins TRBV19 to TRBJ2-2, with 8 bases lining up with TRBD2. The CDR3 loop spans 15 amino acids. V shed 4 bases, J shed 7 bases, and the junction held 8 bases outside the gene matches. Germline values: CDR1 LNHDA, CDR2 SQIVND (reference sequence). CDR3 coding DNA: TGTGCCAGTAGTACCTCAGCGGGAGATCTCGGGGAGCTGTTTTTT. Protein product: CASSTSAGDLGELFF.

This clone was found once. The rearrangement joins TRBV15 to TRBJ2-3; D remains ambiguous. The CDR3 consists of 15 residues. Between the trimmed V and J ends, which lost 5 bases and 1 base, there was a span of 13 bases. The germline V gene has CDR1 LNHNV and CDR2 YYDKDF (reference sequence). The CDR3 loop reads CATSYEGKGTDTQYF. CDR3 sequence (DNA): TGTGCCACCAGCTACGAAGGGAAGGGCACAGATACGCAGTATTTT.

The genes are TRBV21-1 and TRBJ2-5; the table calls TRBD1, which could not be checked here. TRBV21-1 is reported as a pseudogene. This CDR3 has 15 residues. This CDR3 reads CASRALTGGAETQYF. CDR3 in DNA: TGTGCCAGCAGGGCCCTAACAGGGGGCGCGGAGACCCAGTACTTC.

This sequence joins TRBV6-5 and TRBJ1-5, with D possibly TRBD1 on 6 matching bases. Germline-derived CDR1 and CDR2 are MNHEY and SVGAGI. The V and J ends lost 0 bases and 3 bases respectively, with 12 bases between them. The CDR3 has 16 amino acids. CDR3 sequence reads: CASSYSAGEVNQPQHF. CDR3 sequence (DNA): TGTGCCAGCAGTTACTCGGCAGGGGAGGTCAATCAGCCCCAGCATTTT.

J is TRBJ2-4 and V is TRBV28; D unclear. The V gene's germline CDR1 is MDHEN and CDR2 SYDVKM. V was clipped by 3 bases and J by 0 bases, with 12 bases between them. This CDR3 comprises 16 residues. The DNA of the CDR3 is TGTGCCAGCAGTTTTAAAGGAAGACTAGCCAAAAACATTCAGTACTTC. Protein product: CASSFKGRLAKNIQYF.

V usage is TRBV6-4 and J usage is TRBJ1-2, with D perhaps matching TRBD1 (5 bases). V dropped 6 bases and J dropped 1 base, with 27 bases sitting between them. The CDR3 runs 19 residues. CDR1 and CDR2 (germline): MRHNA, SNTAGT. The CDR3 DNA reads TGTGCCAGCAGGTTCGCCGGGACGGAGATTTTGGGCCTTAACTATGGCTACACCTTC. The encoded protein is CASRFAGTEILGLNYGYTF.

The V call is TRBV28, the J call TRBJ1-3; D is undetermined. CDR3 length equals 14 residues. CDR1 is MDHEN and CDR2 is SYDVKM in the germline V gene. V shed 5 bases and J shed 4 bases, with 12 bases lying between them. Here the CDR3 DNA reads TGTGCCAGCAGTGTAATGACTGCGGGAAACACCATATATTTT. Its translation: CASSVMTAGNTIYF.

The chain joins TRBV28 to TRBJ2-7, with D hard to call. Germline V CDR1 and CDR2: MDHEN, SYDVKM. The CDR3 contains 13 residues. V was pared by 3 bases and J by 2 bases, with 8 bases between. The CDR3: CASSFMAAYEQYF. CDR3 DNA sequence: TGTGCCAGCAGTTTTATGGCCGCCTACGAGCAGTACTTC.

The V and J genes are TRBV9 and TRBJ2-2; D unclear. V shed 0 bases and J shed 0 bases, with 9 bases lying between them. Looked up from germline, CDR1 is SGDLS and CDR2 is YYNGEE. This CDR3 comprises 16 residues. The CDR3 nucleotides read TGTGCCAGCAGCGTAGTAGAGCTATCGAACACCGGGGAGCTGTTTTTT. Its protein product is CASSVVELSNTGELFF.

The V and J genes are TRBV19 and TRBJ2-1; D remains ambiguous. The V end was cut by 3 bases, the J end by 4 bases, with 13 bases between. CDR1 LNHDA and CDR2 SQIVND come from the germline V gene (reference sequence). The CDR3 contains 15 residues. The CDR3 is CASSIFSDPYNEQFF. CDR3 DNA sequence: TGTGCCAGTAGTATTTTCTCGGATCCTTACAATGAGCAGTTCTTC.

The J gene is TRBJ1-1, the V gene TRBV5-6, with D uncertain. The CDR3 covers 19 residues. Per germline, CDR1 SGHDT and CDR2 YYEEEE. Trimming removed 4 bases from V and 0 bases from J, with 25 bases in between. In DNA form, the CDR3 reads TGTGCCAGCAGCGAGAATTATCCGGACTTCGTCCAGATGAACACTGAAGCTTTCTTT. Amino acid sequence: CASSENYPDFVQMNTEAFF.

The CDR3: CASSLGPSDWENNEQFF. The CDR3 DNA follows: TGCGCCAGCAGCTTGGGGCCATCGGACTGGGAAAACAATGAGCAGTTCTTC. V gene TRBV5-1 combines with J gene TRBJ2-1; a weak D match, TRBD2 (5 bases). The CDR3 has 17 residues. Trimming removed 0 bases from V and 5 bases from J, with 18 bases in between. Per the germline V gene, CDR1 is SGHRS and CDR2 is YFSETQ.

This chain uses TRBV11-2 with TRBJ2-5; D remains ambiguous. V lost 0 bases and J lost 2, with 13 bases in between. This CDR3 is built from 16 residues. The germline gives CDR1 SGHAT, CDR2 FQNNGV. CDR3 sequence reads: CASSLDLTAIQETQYF. CDR3 coding DNA: TGTGCCAGCAGCTTAGATCTCACAGCTATTCAAGAGACCCAGTACTTC. The full variable domain, completed using reference TRBV11-2 and TRBJ2-5, is EAGVAQSPRYKIIEKRQSVAFWCNPISGHATLYWYQQILGQGPKLLIQFQNNGVVDDSQLPKDRFSAERLKGVDSTLKIQPAKLEDSAVYLCASSLDLTAIQETQYFGPGTRLLVL.

This chain links TRBV10-3 with TRBJ2-7; 9 nucleotides match TRBD1. CDR3 length: 15 residues. Germline assignment: CDR1 ENHRY and CDR2 SYGVKD. V gave up 7 bases and J gave up 2 bases; unmatched junction bases: 9. This CDR3 reads CAIMGQGPLTYEQYF. The CDR3 DNA sequence: TGTGCCATCATGGGACAGGGACCCCTTACCTACGAGCAGTACTTC.

This sequence joins TRBV11-2 and TRBJ2-5; D uncertain. This CDR3 is built from 11 residues. With 4 bases removed from V and 0 bases from J, the gap between germline ends came to 0 bases. From germline, CDR1 is SGHAT and CDR2 FQNNGV. CDR3 nucleotides: TGTGCCAGCAGCTACCAAGAGACCCAGTACTTC. The encoded protein is CASSYQETQYF.

The gene calls are TRBV5-1 and TRBJ1-4, with D possibly being TRBD1 (6 bases). CDR1 and CDR2 from the germline V gene are SGHRS and YFSETQ. The CDR3 is 15 amino acids. The V gene lost 4 bases and the J gene lost 8 bases, with 18 bases spanning the gap. In nucleotides, the CDR3 is TGCGCCAGCAGCGAGGGGGGAAACAGCCTAGAAAAACTGTTTTTT. This gives the protein CASSEGGNSLEKLFF.

This clone has only one observation. The rearrangement links TRBV15 to TRBJ2-1; 10 bases align to TRBD2. V was pared by 2 bases and J by 5 bases, with 12 bases of the junction left unmatched. Germline V lookup: CDR1 LNHNV, CDR2 YYDKDF (reference sequence). The CDR3 loop spans 18 amino acids. The CDR3 sequence is CATSRLGPASGRHNEQFF. CDR3 DNA: TGTGCCACCAGCAGATTGGGTCCGGCTAGCGGGAGACACAATGAGCAGTTCTTC.

This chain links TRBV6-1 with TRBJ1-1, with no clear D. Per the germline V gene, CDR1 is MNHNS and CDR2 is SASEGT. The length of the CDR3 is 12 residues. V lost 8 bases, J lost 1 base, and 8 bases lay in between. This CDR3 reads CASGDWNTEAFF. The DNA for the CDR3 is TGTGCCAGCGGAGACTGGAACACTGAAGCTTTCTTT.

This chain uses TRBV7-9 with TRBJ2-7; 8 bases are a match to TRBD1. There are 13 residues in the CDR3. Trimming cost V 6 bases and J 4 bases; bases outside gene matches: 5. From germline, CDR1 is SEHNR and CDR2 FQNEAQ (reference sequence). The CDR3 bases are TGTGCCAGCAGAACAGACAGGGGATACGAGCAGTACTTC. Its protein is CASRTDRGYEQYF.

V and J are TRBV4-2 and TRBJ2-7; D might be TRBD2 (6 bases). CDR1 is LGHNA, CDR2 YNFKEQ, per germline. Trimming pared 0 bases from V and 4 bases from J, leaving 16 bases between. The CDR3 length is 16 residues. Written as DNA, the CDR3 is TGTGCCAGCAGCCAAGAAACGGGCGGGGAATCTTACGAGCAGTACTTC. This codes for CASSQETGGESYEQYF.

The chain joins TRBV27 to TRBJ1-6, with TRBD1 matching 7 bases. V lost 8 bases to trimming and J lost 14 bases; unmatched junction nucleotides: 12. The CDR3 runs to 13 residues. In germline, CDR1 is MNHEY, CDR2 SMNVEV (reference sequence). CDR3 coding DNA: TGTGCCAGCGGACCGGGACAGAAATTCACCCTCCACTTT. Its protein product is CASGPGQKFTLHF.

This chain links TRBV6-1 with TRBJ2-5; weak D call: TRBD2 (5 bases). Germline values: CDR1 MNHNS, CDR2 SASEGT. With 6 bases removed from V and 5 bases from J, the gap between germline ends came to 10 bases. The CDR3 has 12 residues. The chain's CDR3 is CASRETRETQYF. CDR3 bases: TGTGCCAGCAGGGAAACTAGGGAGACCCAGTACTTC.

This rearrangement joins TRBV11-2 to TRBJ2-3; 14 nucleotides align to TRBD2. The germline V gene encodes CDR1 SGHAT and CDR2 FQNNGV. The CDR3 loop spans 17 amino acids. J was trimmed by 3 bases and V by 1 base; bases with no gene match: 3. The CDR3: CASSLVRLAGGTDTQYF. CDR3 in DNA: TGTGCCAGCAGCTTAGTTCGACTAGCGGGAGGGACAGATACGCAGTATTTT. Full variable domain (missing parts from reference TRBV11-2 and TRBJ2-3): EAGVAQSPRYKIIEKRQSVAFWCNPISGHATLYWYQQILGQGPKLLIQFQNNGVVDDSQLPKDRFSAERLKGVDSTLKIQPAKLEDSAVYLCASSLVRLAGGTDTQYFGPGTRLTVL.

The chain recombines TRBV29-1 with TRBJ1-2; possibly TRBD1 for D (5 bases). The CDR3 sequence is 15 residues long. V shed 4 bases and J shed 5 bases, with 20 bases lying between them. The germline V gene has CDR1 SQVTM and CDR2 ANQGSEA. CDR3 region: CSVGLTGAHYYGYTF. CDR3 DNA: TGCAGCGTTGGGTTGACCGGGGCGCACTATTATGGCTACACCTTC.